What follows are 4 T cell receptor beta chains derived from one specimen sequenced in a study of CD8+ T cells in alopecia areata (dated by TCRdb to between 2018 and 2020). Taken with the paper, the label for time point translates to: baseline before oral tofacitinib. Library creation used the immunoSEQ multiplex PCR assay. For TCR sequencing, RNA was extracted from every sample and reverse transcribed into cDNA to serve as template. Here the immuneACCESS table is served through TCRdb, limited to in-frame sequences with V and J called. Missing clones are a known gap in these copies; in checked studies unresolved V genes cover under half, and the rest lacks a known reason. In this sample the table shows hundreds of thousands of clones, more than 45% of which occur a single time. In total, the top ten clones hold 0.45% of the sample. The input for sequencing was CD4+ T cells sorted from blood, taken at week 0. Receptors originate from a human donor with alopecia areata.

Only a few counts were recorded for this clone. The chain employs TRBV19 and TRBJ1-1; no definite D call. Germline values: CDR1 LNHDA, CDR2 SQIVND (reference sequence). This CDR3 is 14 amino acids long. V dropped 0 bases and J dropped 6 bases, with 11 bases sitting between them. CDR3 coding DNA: TGTGCCAGTAGTATAGAAGCCCAGCGCCCTGAAGCTTTCTTT. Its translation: CASSIEAQRPEAFF.

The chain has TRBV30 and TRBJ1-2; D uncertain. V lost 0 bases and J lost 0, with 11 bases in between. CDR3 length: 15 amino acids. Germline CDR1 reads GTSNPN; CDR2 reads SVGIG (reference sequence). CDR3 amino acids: CAWSVQRGTNYGYTF. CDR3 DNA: TGTGCCTGGAGTGTACAGCGCGGGACTAACTATGGCTACACCTTC.

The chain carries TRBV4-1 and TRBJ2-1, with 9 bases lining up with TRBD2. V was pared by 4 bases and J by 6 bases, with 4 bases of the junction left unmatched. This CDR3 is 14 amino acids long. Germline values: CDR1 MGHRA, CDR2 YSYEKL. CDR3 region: CASSPVAGVNEQFF. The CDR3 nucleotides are TGCGCCAGCAGCCCGGTAGCGGGAGTCAATGAGCAGTTCTTC.

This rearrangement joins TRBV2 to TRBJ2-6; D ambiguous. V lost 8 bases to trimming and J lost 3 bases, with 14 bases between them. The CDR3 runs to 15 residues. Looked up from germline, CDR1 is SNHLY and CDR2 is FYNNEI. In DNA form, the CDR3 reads TGTGCCAGCGGACCCCAATCATTTGGGGCCAACGTCCTGACTTTC. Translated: CASGPQSFGANVLTF.